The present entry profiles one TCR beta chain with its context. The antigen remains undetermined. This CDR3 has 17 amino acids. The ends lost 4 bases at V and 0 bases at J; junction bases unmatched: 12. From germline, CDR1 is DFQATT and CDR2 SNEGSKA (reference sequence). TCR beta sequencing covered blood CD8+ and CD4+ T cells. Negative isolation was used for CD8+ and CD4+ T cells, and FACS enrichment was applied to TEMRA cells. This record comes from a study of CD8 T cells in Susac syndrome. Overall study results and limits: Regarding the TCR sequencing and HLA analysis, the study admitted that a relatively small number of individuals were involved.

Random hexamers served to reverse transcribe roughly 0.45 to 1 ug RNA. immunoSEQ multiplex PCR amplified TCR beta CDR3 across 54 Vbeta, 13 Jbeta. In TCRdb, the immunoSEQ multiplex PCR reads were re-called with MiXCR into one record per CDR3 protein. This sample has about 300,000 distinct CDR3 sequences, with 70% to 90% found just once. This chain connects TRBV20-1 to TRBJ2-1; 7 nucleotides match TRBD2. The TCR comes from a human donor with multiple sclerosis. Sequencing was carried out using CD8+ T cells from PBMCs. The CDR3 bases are TGCAGTGCTAATCCCTGGGGCGGGGGATCCTCCTACAATGAGCAGTTCTTC. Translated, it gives CSANPWGGGSSYNEQFF.